The T cell receptor beta chain under discussion was sequenced for a study of breast tumors, draining lymph nodes, adjacent tissues. Study-level results: The lymph node origin of tumor T cells was framed as consistent with a hypothesis, not demonstrated. Tumors had less TCR diversity than lymph nodes, more than nontumor tissue.

Comments on this clonotype: Its antigen is not known.

TCRdb itself ran the multiplex PCR reads through MiXCR, one entry per CDR3 protein. There are approximately 15,000 distinct CDR3 sequences in the sample; less than 75% occur only once, and approximately 20% lies in the top ten. The V end was cut by 3 bases, the J end by 8 bases, with 8 bases between. This CDR3 region has 12 residues. Germline V lookup: CDR1 DFQATT, CDR2 SNEGSKA (reference sequence). Source material: tumor-adjacent breast tissue. The source is a female donor with breast cancer. Some clones in this sample may be carry-over from other donors' samples. The genes are TRBV20-1 and TRBJ1-6; D gene uncertain. CDR3 amino acids: CSASPGDSPLHF. In DNA form, the CDR3 reads TGCAGTGCTAGTCCCGGCGATTCACCCCTCCACTTT.